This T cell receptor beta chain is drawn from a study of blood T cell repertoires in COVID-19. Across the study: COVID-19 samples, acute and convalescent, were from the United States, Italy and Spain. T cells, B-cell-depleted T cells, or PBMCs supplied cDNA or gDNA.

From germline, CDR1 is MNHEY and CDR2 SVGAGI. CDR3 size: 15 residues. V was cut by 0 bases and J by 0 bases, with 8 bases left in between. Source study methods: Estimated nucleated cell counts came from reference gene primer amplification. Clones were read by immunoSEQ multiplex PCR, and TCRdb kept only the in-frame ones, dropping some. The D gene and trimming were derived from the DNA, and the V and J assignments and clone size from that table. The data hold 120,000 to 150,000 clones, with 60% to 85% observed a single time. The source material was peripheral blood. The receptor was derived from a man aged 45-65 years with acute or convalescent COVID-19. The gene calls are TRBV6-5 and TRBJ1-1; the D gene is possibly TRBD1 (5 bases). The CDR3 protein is CASSYSTGMNTEAFF. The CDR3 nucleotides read TGTGCCAGCAGTTACTCCACAGGAATGAACACTGAAGCTTTCTTT.